The clone carrying this T cell receptor beta chain is judged medium-sized. Its specificity is not known. The data belong to a study of vaccination and CD4 T cells after COVID-19. The CDR3 sequence is 12 residues long. V was shortened by 5 bases and J by 8 bases, with 12 bases between the two germline ends. The V gene's germline CDR1 is MNHEY and CDR2 SMNVEV (reference sequence). Documented treatment: roughly 11-day PBMC culture with coronavirus spike peptide pools or control peptides (ViraFEST assay). PBMC cultures, at approximately 2 million cells per well, received 8 to 10 IU/ml IL-2 and 8 to 10 ug/ml peptide pools. Upon completion of under 12 days of culture, CD4+ T cells were isolated via negative selection. The study's findings and limits: When vaccine-specific clones from convalescent patients were examined, 304 of 307 were spike mono-reactive.

Sequenced with the Oncomine TCR Beta short-read assay was DNA taken from cultured CD4+ T cells. TCRdb re-called the PCR reads through MiXCR, storing one row per CDR3 protein. The sample contains over 3,500 distinct CDR3 sequences, approximately 20% of which appear only once. This TCR was recovered from a human donor who had recovered from COVID-19. The chain couples TRBV27 to TRBJ1-2; D gene ambiguous. Sequencing was carried out using CD4+ T cells from blood, cultured in vitro. The CDR3 region has the DNA TGTGCCAGCAGTCCTCTAAAGGGCGGCTACACCTTC. As protein: CASSPLKGGYTF.